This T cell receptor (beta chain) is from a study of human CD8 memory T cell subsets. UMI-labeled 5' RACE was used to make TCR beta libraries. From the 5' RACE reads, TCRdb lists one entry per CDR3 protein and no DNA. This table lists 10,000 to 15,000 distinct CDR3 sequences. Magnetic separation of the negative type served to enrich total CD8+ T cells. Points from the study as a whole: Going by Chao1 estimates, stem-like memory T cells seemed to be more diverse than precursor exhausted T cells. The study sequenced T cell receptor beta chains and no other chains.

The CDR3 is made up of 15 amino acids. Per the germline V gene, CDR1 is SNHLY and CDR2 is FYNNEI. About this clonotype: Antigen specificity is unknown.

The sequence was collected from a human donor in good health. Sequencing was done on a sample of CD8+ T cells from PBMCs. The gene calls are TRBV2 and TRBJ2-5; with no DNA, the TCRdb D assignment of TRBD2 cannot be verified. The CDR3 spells CASSASGGLQETQYF.